One and the same sample provided the 18 T cell receptor beta chains below, sequenced in a study of T cell changes during pregnancy in multiple sclerosis. The table came from immunoSEQ multiplex PCR; TCRdb's copy has only in-frame clones and leaves some out. The sample has under 35,000 clones; 89% are singletons. The sample consisted of CD8+ T cells from peripheral blood mononuclear cells, taken in the second trimester of pregnancy. These receptors were taken from a female donor with multiple sclerosis, enrolled in a pregnancy study.

The chain combines TRBV27 with TRBJ2-7; 9 positions agree with TRBD2. The CDR3 contains 15 residues. Germline lookup yields CDR1 MNHEY and CDR2 SMNVEV (reference sequence). V shed 5 bases, J shed 3 bases, and the junction held 8 bases outside the gene matches. The CDR3 loop reads CASSATLAGVYEQYF. For the CDR3, the DNA is TGTGCCAGCAGTGCTACTTTAGCGGGAGTCTACGAGCAGTACTTC.

The chain combines TRBV6-5 with TRBJ2-5, with 10 positions matching TRBD1. Trimming cost V 2 bases and J 4 bases; bases outside gene matches: 7. The CDR3 runs to 16 residues. Germline CDR1 MNHEY, CDR2 SVGAGI. The CDR3 loop is CASSYARQGARETQYF. CDR3 coding DNA: TGTGCCAGCAGTTACGCTAGACAGGGGGCGCGAGAGACCCAGTACTTC.

This sequence joins TRBV4-3 and TRBJ1-1, with TRBD1 as a possible D gene (5 bases). The CDR3 runs 13 residues. CDR1 and CDR2 from the germline V gene are LGHNA and YSLEER. V dropped 2 bases and J dropped 8 bases, with 12 bases sitting between them. In DNA form, the CDR3 reads TGCGCCAGCAGCCAAATAGGGGCCAGGGAAGCTTTCTTT. This sequence encodes CASSQIGAREAFF.

The chain links TRBV19 to TRBJ1-4, with 8 bases that match TRBD1. CDR3 length: 15 residues. The junction had 3 bases not matched to a gene; V was cut back by 3 bases and J by 3 bases. The germline V gene has CDR1 LNHDA and CDR2 SQIVND (reference sequence). The CDR3 sequence is CASSIGQGPNEKLFF. CDR3 nucleotides: TGTGCCAGTAGTATCGGACAGGGTCCTAATGAAAAACTGTTTTTT.

The genes are TRBV5-5 and TRBJ1-4; possibly TRBD1 for D (5 bases). V shed 4 bases and J shed 7 bases, with 14 bases lying between them. CDR3 length: 14 amino acids. Germline lookup yields CDR1 SGHKS and CDR2 YYEKEE (reference sequence). CDR3 residues: CASSQGGGGEKLFF. CDR3 DNA sequence: TGTGCCAGCAGCCAGGGAGGTGGGGGTGAAAAACTGTTTTTT.

This rearrangement joins TRBV6-5 to TRBJ2-1, with 8 bases lining up with TRBD2. The CDR3 extends over 15 amino acids. J gave up 3 bases and V 3 bases, and 4 bases lay outside the gene matches. Germline V lookup: CDR1 MNHEY, CDR2 SVGAGI. The CDR3 spells CASSYVREGYNEQFF. The CDR3 coding sequence is TGTGCCAGCAGTTATGTACGGGAGGGCTACAATGAGCAGTTCTTC.

The chain has TRBV10-2 and TRBJ2-1, with D possibly being TRBD1 (6 bases). In germline, CDR1 is WSHSY, CDR2 SAAADI. The CDR3 extends over 15 amino acids. The germline V and J ends were trimmed by 2 bases and 2 bases, with 10 bases remaining between them. CDR3 sequence (DNA): TGCGCCAGCAGTGAGCCGGGACAACCCTACAATGAGCAGTTCTTC. Residues: CASSEPGQPYNEQFF.

The CDR3 region is CASSLGAGFTDTQYF. In nucleotides, the CDR3 is TGTGCCAGCAGTTTAGGGGCGGGGTTCACAGATACGCAGTATTTT. The chain combines TRBV27 with TRBJ2-3; D perhaps matches TRBD2 (6 bases). This CDR3 is 15 amino acids long. Germline CDR1 and CDR2: MNHEY and SMNVEV (reference sequence). V was trimmed by 2 bases and J by 2 bases, leaving 11 bases between them.

This clone turned up a few times. The chain recombines TRBV5-1 with TRBJ2-7; perhaps TRBD2 as D (5 bases). CDR3 length: 14 residues. Germline V CDR1 and CDR2: SGHRS, YFSETQ. Trimming removed 4 bases from V and 0 bases from J, with 11 bases in between. The CDR3 DNA sequence: TGCGCCAGCAGCGCCGGACTTGACTCCTACGAGCAGTACTTC. Encoded protein: CASSAGLDSYEQYF.

This clone was observed a single time. The V and J genes are TRBV13 and TRBJ1-1, with D possibly matching TRBD1 (6 bases). Germline-derived CDR1 and CDR2 are PRHDT and FYEKMQ (reference sequence). The CDR3 length is 13 residues. V gave up 8 bases and J gave up 4 bases, with 14 bases separating them. CDR3 DNA: TGTGCCAGCGGTCACGAAGGGGGCACTGAAGCTTTCTTT. It codes for CASGHEGGTEAFF.

The chain uses TRBV19 and TRBJ2-7; a weak D match, TRBD2 (6 bases). The length of the CDR3 is 14 residues. CDR1 is LNHDA and CDR2 is SQIVND in the germline V gene (reference sequence). V lost 1 base and J lost 1, with 8 bases in between. In DNA, the CDR3 is TGTGCCAGTAGTATAGGGCGGGGATCCTACGAGCAGTACTTC. Protein sequence: CASSIGRGSYEQYF. The full variable domain, its missing parts supplied by reference TRBV19 and TRBJ2-7, is DGGITQSPKYLFRKEGQNVTLSCEQNLNHDAMYWYRQDPGQGLRLIYYSQIVNDFQKGDIAEGYSVSREKKESFPLTVTSAQKNPTAFYLCASSIGRGSYEQYFGPGTRLTVT.

This sequence joins TRBV5-5 and TRBJ2-3; TRBD2 matches at 8 bases. In germline, CDR1 is SGHKS, CDR2 YYEKEE (reference sequence). The CDR3 runs to 16 residues. V gave up 0 bases and J gave up 1 base; unmatched junction bases: 4. For the CDR3, the DNA is TGTGCCAGCAGCTTGGCCGGGCGGGAGGGCACAGATACGCAGTATTTT. This gives the protein CASSLAGREGTDTQYF.

V is TRBV11-2 and J is TRBJ2-1; the match to TRBD1 covers 7 bases. The CDR3 contains 16 residues. Germline V gene sequence: CDR1 SGHAT, CDR2 FQNNGV. V lost 5 bases and J lost 4; bases outside the gene matches: 11. The DNA for the CDR3 is TGTGCCAGCAGCCTAGGGACAGCTCAGATTTACAATGAGCAGTTCTTC. Translated: CASSLGTAQIYNEQFF.

The chain has TRBV15 and TRBJ2-1; TRBD1 aligns across 12 bases. Trimming at V came to 0 bases and at J to 6 bases, leaving 9 bases not matched to a gene. There are 18 residues in the CDR3. CDR1 and CDR2 from the germline V gene are LNHNV and YYDKDF (reference sequence). The CDR3 is CATSRDALGQGAFNEQFF. The CDR3 region has the DNA TGTGCCACCAGCAGAGATGCTTTGGGACAGGGGGCATTCAATGAGCAGTTCTTC.

The chain joins TRBV10-2 to TRBJ2-7; TRBD2 aligns across 9 bases. Germline loops: CDR1 WSHSY, CDR2 SAAADI. The CDR3 totals 18 residues. V trimming: 0 bases; J trimming: 1 base; junction bases outside the gene matches: 10. The CDR3 nucleotides are TGCGCCAGCAGTGAGTCGGGTAGCGGGAGCCACCCTTCCTACGAGCAGTACTTC. It encodes CASSESGSGSHPSYEQYF.

CDR3 amino acids: CASSPVIYEQYF. The CDR3 region has the DNA TGTGCCAGCAGCCCCGTTATCTACGAGCAGTACTTC. This chain uses TRBV6-6 with TRBJ2-7; no firm D call. This CDR3 spans 12 amino acids. CDR1 is MNHNY and CDR2 is SVGAGI in the germline V gene (reference sequence). Trimming shortened V by 6 bases and J by 3 bases, and 9 bases separated the two germline ends.

Only a few counts were recorded for this clone. CDR3 loop: CASSPEAGVLNNEQFF. The DNA of the CDR3 is TGTGCCAGCAGCCCCGAAGCGGGAGTCCTCAACAATGAGCAGTTCTTC. The chain employs TRBV7-6 and TRBJ2-1; TRBD2 matches 8 bases. The CDR3 spans 16 residues. Germline CDR1 and CDR2: SGHVS and FNYEAQ. With V trimmed by 5 bases and J by 5 bases, 11 bases remained unmatched.

The chain carries TRBV11-2 and TRBJ2-1, with 8 bases that match TRBD2. CDR3 size: 17 residues. Germline assignment: CDR1 SGHAT and CDR2 FQNNGV. Losses at the gene ends were 3 bases for V and 6 bases for J; bases not matched to a gene: 13. The CDR3 protein is CASSFVIFRLAGNEQFF. In DNA, the CDR3 is TGTGCCAGCAGCTTCGTTATTTTTCGGCTAGCGGGCAATGAGCAGTTCTTC.